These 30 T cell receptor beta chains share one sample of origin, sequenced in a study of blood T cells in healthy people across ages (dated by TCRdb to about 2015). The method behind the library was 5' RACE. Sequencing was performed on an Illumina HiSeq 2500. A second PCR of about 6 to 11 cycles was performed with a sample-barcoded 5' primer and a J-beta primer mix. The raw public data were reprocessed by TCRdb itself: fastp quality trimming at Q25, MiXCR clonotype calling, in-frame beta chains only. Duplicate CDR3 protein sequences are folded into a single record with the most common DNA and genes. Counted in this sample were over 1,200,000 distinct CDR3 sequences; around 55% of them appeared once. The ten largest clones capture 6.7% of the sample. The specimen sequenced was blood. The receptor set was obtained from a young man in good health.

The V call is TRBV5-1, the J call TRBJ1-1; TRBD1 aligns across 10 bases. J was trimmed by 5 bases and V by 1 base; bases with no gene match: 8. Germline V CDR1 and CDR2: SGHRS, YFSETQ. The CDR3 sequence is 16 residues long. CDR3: CASSLRTGGMGTEAFF. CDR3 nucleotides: TGCGCCAGCAGCTTGCGGACAGGGGGGATGGGAACTGAAGCTTTCTTT.

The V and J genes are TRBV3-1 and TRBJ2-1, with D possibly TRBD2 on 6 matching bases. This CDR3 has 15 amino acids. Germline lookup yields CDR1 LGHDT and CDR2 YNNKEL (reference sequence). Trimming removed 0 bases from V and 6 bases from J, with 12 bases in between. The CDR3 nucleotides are TGTGCCAGCAGCCAAGATCGGATTAGCGGCAATGAGCAGTTCTTC. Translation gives CASSQDRISGNEQFF.

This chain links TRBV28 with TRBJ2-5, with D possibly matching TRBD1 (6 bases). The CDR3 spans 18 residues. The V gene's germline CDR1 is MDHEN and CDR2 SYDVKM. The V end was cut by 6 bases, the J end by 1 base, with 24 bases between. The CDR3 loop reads CASRRLRFVGGPQETQYF. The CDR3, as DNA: TGTGCCAGCAGACGTTTGCGTTTTGTTGGGGGCCCCCAAGAGACCCAGTACTTC.

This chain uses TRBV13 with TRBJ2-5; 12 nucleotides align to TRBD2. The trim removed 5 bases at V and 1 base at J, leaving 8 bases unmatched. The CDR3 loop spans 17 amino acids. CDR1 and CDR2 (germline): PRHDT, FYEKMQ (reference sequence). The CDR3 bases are TGTGCCAGCAGCCGCCCGACTAGCGGGGGCCCCCAAGAGACCCAGTACTTC. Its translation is CASSRPTSGGPQETQYF.

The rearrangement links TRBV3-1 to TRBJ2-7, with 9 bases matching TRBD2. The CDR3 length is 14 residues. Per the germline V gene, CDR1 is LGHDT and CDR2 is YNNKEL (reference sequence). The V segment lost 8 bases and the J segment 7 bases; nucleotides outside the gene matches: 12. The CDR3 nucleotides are TGTGCCAGCCACCTAGCGGGGTCTCACAATGAGCAGTACTTC. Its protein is CASHLAGSHNEQYF.

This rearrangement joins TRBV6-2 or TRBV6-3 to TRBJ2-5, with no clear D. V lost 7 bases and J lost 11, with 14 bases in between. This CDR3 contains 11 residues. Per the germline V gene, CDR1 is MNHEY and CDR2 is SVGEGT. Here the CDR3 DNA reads TGTGCCAGCAACCAGGCCGGACGGCAGTACTTC. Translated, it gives CASNQAGRQYF.

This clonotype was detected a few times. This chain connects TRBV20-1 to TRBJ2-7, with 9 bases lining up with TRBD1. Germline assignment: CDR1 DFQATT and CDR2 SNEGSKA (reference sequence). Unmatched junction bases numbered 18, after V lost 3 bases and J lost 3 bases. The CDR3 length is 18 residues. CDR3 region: CSASGGTGTYTSIYEQYF. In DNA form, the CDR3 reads TGCAGTGCTAGCGGTGGGACAGGGACATACACTTCCATCTACGAGCAGTACTTC.

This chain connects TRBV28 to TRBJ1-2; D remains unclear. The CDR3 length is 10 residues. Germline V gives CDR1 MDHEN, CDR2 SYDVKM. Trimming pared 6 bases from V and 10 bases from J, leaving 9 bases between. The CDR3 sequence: CASSHAPYTF. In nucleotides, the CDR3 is TGTGCCAGCAGCCATGCACCCTACACCTTC.

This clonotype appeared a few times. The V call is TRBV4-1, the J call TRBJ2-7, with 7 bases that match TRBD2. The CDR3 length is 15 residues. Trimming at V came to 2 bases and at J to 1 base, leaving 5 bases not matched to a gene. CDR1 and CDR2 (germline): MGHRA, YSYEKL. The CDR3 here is CASSQNSGRSYEQYF. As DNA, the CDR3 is TGCGCCAGCAGCCAAAATAGCGGGCGTTCCTACGAGCAGTACTTC.

Here the CDR3 reads CSARPLAGAKNEQYF. DNA of the CDR3: TGCAGTGCTAGGCCGCTAGCGGGAGCAAAGAACGAGCAGTACTTC. The chain has TRBV20-1 and TRBJ2-7; 10 positions agree with TRBD2. Germline lookup yields CDR1 DFQATT and CDR2 SNEGSKA (reference sequence). The J segment lost 5 bases and the V segment lost 3 bases, leaving 10 bases of the junction unmatched. The CDR3 consists of 15 residues.

CDR3 nucleotides: TGCGCCAGCAAACCCGGGGCCTACGAGCAGTACTTC. Translation: CASKPGAYEQYF. This chain joins TRBV10-2 and TRBJ2-7; tentatively, D is TRBD2 (5 bases). Trimming took off 7 bases at V and 2 bases at J, with 9 bases between the two ends. CDR1 is WSHSY and CDR2 is SAAADI in the germline V gene. This CDR3 is built from 12 residues.

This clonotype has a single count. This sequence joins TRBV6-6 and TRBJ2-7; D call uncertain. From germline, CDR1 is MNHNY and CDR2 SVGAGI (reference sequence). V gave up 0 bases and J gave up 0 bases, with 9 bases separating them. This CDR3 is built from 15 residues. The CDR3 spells CASSYSRTASYEQYF. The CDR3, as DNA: TGTGCCAGCAGTTACTCTCGCACAGCCTCCTACGAGCAGTACTTC.

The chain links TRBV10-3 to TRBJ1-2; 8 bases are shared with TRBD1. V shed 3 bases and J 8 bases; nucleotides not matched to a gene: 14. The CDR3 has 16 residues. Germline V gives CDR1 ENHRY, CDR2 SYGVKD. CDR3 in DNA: TGTGCCATCAGTGATCCGCTAACAGGGGGGTCTGGGGGCTACACCTTC. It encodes CAISDPLTGGSGGYTF.

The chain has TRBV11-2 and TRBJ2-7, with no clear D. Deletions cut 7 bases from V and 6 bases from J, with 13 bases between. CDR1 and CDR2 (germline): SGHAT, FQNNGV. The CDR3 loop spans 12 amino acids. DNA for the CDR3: TGTGCCAGCACATCCTCCGAACGCGAGCAGTACTTC. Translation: CASTSSEREQYF. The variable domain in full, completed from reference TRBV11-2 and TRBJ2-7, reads EAGVAQSPRYKIIEKRQSVAFWCNPISGHATLYWYQQILGQGPKLLIQFQNNGVVDDSQLPKDRFSAERLKGVDSTLKIQPAKLEDSAVYLCASTSSEREQYFGPGTRLTVT.

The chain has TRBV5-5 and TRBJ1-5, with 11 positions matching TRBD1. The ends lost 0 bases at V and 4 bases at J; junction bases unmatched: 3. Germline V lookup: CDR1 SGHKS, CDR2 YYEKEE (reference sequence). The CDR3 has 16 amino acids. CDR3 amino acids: CASSLGTGGENQPQHF. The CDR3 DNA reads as TGTGCCAGCAGCTTGGGGACAGGGGGCGAGAATCAGCCCCAGCATTTT.

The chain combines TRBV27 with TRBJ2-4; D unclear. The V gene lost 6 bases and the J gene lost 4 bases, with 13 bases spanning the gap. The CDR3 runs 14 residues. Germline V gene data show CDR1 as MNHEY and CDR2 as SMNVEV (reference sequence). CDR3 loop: CASRIRTGKNIQYF. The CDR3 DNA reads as TGTGCCAGCAGAATCCGCACGGGTAAAAACATTCAGTACTTC.

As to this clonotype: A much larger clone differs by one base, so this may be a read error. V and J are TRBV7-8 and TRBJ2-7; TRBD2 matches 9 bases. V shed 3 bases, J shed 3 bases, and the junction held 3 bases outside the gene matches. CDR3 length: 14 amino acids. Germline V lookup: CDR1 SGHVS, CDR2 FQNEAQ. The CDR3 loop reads CASSFSGSYYEQYF. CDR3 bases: TGTGCCAGCAGCTTTAGCGGGAGCTACTACGAGCAGTACTTC.

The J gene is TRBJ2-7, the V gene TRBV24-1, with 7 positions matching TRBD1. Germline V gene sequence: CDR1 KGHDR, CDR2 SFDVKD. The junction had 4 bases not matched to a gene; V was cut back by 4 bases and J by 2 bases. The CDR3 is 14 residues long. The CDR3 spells CATSERQGPYEQYF. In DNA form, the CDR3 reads TGTGCCACCAGTGAGAGACAGGGTCCCTACGAGCAGTACTTC.

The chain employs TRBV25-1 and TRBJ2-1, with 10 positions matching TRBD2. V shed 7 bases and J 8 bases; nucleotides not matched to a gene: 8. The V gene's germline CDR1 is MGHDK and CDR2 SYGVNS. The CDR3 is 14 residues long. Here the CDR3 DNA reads TGTGCCAGCATCCGAGCGGGAGGGCCCTATGAGCAGTTCTTC. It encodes CASIRAGGPYEQFF.

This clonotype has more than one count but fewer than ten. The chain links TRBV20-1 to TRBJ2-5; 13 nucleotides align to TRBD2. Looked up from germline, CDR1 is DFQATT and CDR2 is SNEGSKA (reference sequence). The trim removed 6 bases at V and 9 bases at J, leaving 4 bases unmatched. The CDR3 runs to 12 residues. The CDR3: CSAGTSGRAQYF. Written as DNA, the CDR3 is TGCAGTGCCGGAACTAGCGGGAGGGCCCAGTACTTC.

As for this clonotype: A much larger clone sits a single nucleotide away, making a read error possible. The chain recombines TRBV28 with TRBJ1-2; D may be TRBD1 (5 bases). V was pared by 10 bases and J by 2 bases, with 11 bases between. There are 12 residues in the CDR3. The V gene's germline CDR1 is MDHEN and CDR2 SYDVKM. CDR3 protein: CATRSGNYGYTF. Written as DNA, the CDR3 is TGTGCCACCAGATCAGGGAACTATGGCTACACCTTC.

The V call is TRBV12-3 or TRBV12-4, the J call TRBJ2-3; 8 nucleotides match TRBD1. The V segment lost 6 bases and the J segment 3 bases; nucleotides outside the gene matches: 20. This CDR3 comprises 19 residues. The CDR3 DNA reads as TGTGCCAGCAGGCCCCCACAGGGGGTCATCCCCCTTCAGACAGATACGCAGTATTTT. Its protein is CASRPPQGVIPLQTDTQYF.

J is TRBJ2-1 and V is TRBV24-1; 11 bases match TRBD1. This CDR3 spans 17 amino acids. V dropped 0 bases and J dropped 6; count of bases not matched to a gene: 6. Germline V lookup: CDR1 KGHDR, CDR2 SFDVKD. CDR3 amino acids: CATSDLGQGAPSNEQFF. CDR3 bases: TGTGCCACCAGTGATTTGGGACAGGGGGCGCCCAGCAATGAGCAGTTCTTC.

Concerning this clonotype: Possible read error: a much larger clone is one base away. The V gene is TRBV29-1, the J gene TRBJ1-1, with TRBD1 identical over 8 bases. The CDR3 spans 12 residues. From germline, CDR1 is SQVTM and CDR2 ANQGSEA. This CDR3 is CGVGQGNTEAFF. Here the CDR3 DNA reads TGCGGCGTTGGACAGGGGAACACTGAAGCTTTCTTT.

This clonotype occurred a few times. CDR3 in amino acids: CASSDSHSNQPQHF. CDR3 coding DNA: TGTGCCAGCAGTGACAGTCATAGCAATCAGCCCCAGCATTTT. V usage is TRBV2 and J usage is TRBJ1-5; D unclear. CDR1 and CDR2 from the germline V gene are SNHLY and FYNNEI. V gave up 3 bases and J gave up 0 bases, with 6 bases separating them. The CDR3 runs 14 residues.

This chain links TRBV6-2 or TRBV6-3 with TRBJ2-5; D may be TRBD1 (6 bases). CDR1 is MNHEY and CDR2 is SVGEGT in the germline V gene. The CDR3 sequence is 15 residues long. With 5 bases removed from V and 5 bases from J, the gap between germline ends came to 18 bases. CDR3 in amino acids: CASSMQGPMYETQYF. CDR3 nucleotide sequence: TGTGCCAGCAGTATGCAGGGGCCGATGTATGAGACCCAGTACTTC.

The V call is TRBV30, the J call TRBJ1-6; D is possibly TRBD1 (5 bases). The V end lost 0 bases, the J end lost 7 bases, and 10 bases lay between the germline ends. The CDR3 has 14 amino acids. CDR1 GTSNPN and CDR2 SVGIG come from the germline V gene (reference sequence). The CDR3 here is CAWSVGAANSPLHF. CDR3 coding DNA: TGTGCCTGGAGTGTTGGGGCAGCGAATTCACCCCTCCACTTT. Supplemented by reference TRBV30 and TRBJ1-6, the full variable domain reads SQTIHQWPATLVQPVGSPLSLECTVEGTSNPNLYWYRQAAGRGLQLLFYSVGIGQISSEVPQNLSASRPQDRQFILSSKKLLLSDSGFYLCAWSVGAANSPLHFGNGTRLTVT.

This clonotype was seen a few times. The CDR3 region is CASSLSQASGGQETQYF. CDR3 bases: TGTGCCAGCAGCTTATCCCAGGCTAGCGGGGGCCAAGAGACCCAGTACTTC. The V and J genes are TRBV7-9 and TRBJ2-5, with 10 bases matching TRBD2. Germline CDR1 SEHNR, CDR2 FQNEAQ (reference sequence). V was pared by 2 bases and J by 1 base, with 7 bases of the junction left unmatched. This CDR3 contains 17 residues.

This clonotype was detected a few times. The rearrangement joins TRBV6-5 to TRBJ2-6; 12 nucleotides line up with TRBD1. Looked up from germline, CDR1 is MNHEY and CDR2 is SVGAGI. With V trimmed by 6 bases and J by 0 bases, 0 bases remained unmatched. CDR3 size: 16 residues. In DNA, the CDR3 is TGTGCCAGCAGGGGACAGGGGGCCTCTGGGGCCAACGTCCTGACTTTC. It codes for CASRGQGASGANVLTF.

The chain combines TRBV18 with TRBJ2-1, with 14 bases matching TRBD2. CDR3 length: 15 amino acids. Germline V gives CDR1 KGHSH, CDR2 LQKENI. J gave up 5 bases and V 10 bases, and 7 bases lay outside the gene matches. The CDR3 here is CATSGTSGRHNEQFF. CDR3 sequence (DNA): TGTGCCACTTCCGGGACTAGCGGGAGACACAATGAGCAGTTCTTC. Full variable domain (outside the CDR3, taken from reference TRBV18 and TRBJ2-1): NAGVMQNPRHLVRRRGQEARLRCSPMKGHSHVYWYRQLPEEGLKFMVYLQKENIIDESGMPKERFSAEFPKEGPSILRIQQVVRGDSAAYFCATSGTSGRHNEQFFGPGTRLTVL.